The 10 T cell receptor beta chains listed next were all sequenced from one sample in a study of blood T cells in healthy people across ages. Using a J-beta primer mix together with a sample-barcoded 5' primer, a second PCR was run for roughly 6 to 12 cycles. TCRdb re-derived calls from the 5' RACE reads in MiXCR, one entry per CDR3 protein. This table holds 900,000 to 950,000 distinct CDR3 sequences, under 35% found once. This sample also appeared in a second study, on T cells of mothers and their children.

The sequenced sample was blood. These receptors came from a woman aged 35 to 49 in good health.

The J gene is TRBJ1-1, the V gene TRBV11-2, with 7 bases fitting TRBD1. The germline V gene has CDR1 SGHAT and CDR2 FQNNGV. The CDR3 runs 15 residues. V shed 4 bases and J 5 bases; nucleotides not matched to a gene: 10. The CDR3 loop is CASSSATGRRTEAFF. Written as DNA, the CDR3 is TGTGCCAGCAGCTCCGCGACAGGGCGGAGGACTGAAGCTTTCTTT.

This clonotype was seen many times. The genes are TRBV9 and TRBJ1-2, with unresolved D. V was trimmed by 1 base and J by 8 bases, leaving 9 bases between them. CDR3 length: 12 amino acids. Germline V gives CDR1 SGDLS, CDR2 YYNGEE. CDR3 region: CASSVSDEGYTF. The CDR3 region has the DNA TGTGCCAGCAGCGTATCGGATGAAGGCTACACCTTC.

This clonotype was seen ten or more times. One junction end does not reproduce the germline sequence, and a read error may be involved. The chain recombines TRBV5-1 with TRBJ1-2; D not resolved. In germline, CDR1 is SGHRS, CDR2 YFSETQ. This CDR3 region has 13 residues. The CDR3 is CASSLNGDYGYTF. Here the CDR3 DNA reads TGTGCCAGCAGCTTAAACGGGGACTATGGCTACACCTTC.

This clonotype occurred a few times. The rearrangement joins TRBV7-6 to TRBJ1-5, with 7 bases aligning to TRBD1. Germline V gives CDR1 SGHVS, CDR2 FNYEAQ. The CDR3 is made up of 15 amino acids. J was trimmed by 7 bases and V by 1 base; bases with no gene match: 7. Here the CDR3 reads CASSLEQGLSQPQHF. The CDR3 bases are TGTGCCAGCAGCTTAGAACAGGGGTTGAGCCAGCCCCAGCATTTT. Variable domain in full (rest from reference TRBV7-6 and TRBJ1-5): GAGVSQSPRYKVTKRGQDVALRCDPISGHVSLYWYRQALGQGPEFLTYFNYEAQQDKSGLPNDRFSAERPEGSISTLTIQRTEQRDSAMYRCASSLEQGLSQPQHFGDGTRLSIL.

On this clonotype: This could be a read error, since a much larger clone is one nucleotide away. The rearrangement links TRBV6-1 to TRBJ2-1, with 7 nucleotides matching TRBD1. The J call may be wrong; the DNA end is better matched by TRBJ2-7. The V gene's germline CDR1 is MNHNS and CDR2 SASEGT. The CDR3 runs to 14 residues. CDR3 in amino acids: CASSEDRPRCEQYF. The CDR3 region has the DNA TGTGCCAGCAGTGAGGACAGGCCGAGGTGCGAGCAGTACTTC.

The chain joins TRBV12-3 or TRBV12-4 to TRBJ1-1; 10 nucleotides agree with TRBD1. The length of the CDR3 is 17 residues. Trimming took 5 bases from V and 5 from J; bases not matched to a gene: 14. For the CDR3, the DNA is TGTGCCAGCAGTCCCACCCGGGACAGGGGTCGGAAAACTGAAGCTTTCTTT. It is translated as CASSPTRDRGRKTEAFF.

The genes are TRBV5-1 and TRBJ2-5; 8 positions agree with TRBD1. Germline loops: CDR1 SGHRS, CDR2 YFSETQ. Trimming cost V 4 bases and J 5 bases; bases outside gene matches: 10. The CDR3 covers 15 residues. The CDR3 loop is CASSEGTGVAETQYF. CDR3 DNA sequence: TGCGCCAGCAGCGAAGGGACAGGAGTCGCCGAGACCCAGTACTTC. The variable domain in full, completed from reference TRBV5-1 and TRBJ2-5, reads KAGVTQTPRYLIKTRGQQVTLSCSPISGHRSVSWYQQTPGQGLQFLFEYFSETQRNKGNFPGRFSGRQFSNSRSEMNVSTLELGDSALYLCASSEGTGVAETQYFGPGTRLLVL.

This clonotype was counted between two and nine times. At one boundary the junction diverges from the germline segment, which might be a read error. The V and J genes are TRBV27 and TRBJ1-2, with 7 nucleotides matching TRBD1. CDR3 size: 15 residues. Germline CDR1 is MNHEY and CDR2 is SMNVEV (reference sequence). The CDR3 coding sequence is TGTGCCGGCAGTTCCCGGGACAGAATAAACTATGGCTACACCTTC. It codes for CAGSSRDRINYGYTF.

The chain has TRBV24-1 and TRBJ2-7; 7 nucleotides agree with TRBD1. Germline lookup yields CDR1 KGHDR and CDR2 SFDVKD. V gave up 11 bases and J gave up 3 bases; unmatched junction bases: 3. CDR3 length: 11 amino acids. CDR3 sequence (DNA): TGTGCCAGAGACAGGGTCTACGAGCAGTACTTC. This translates into CARDRVYEQYF.

This clonotype has at least ten counts. This chain links TRBV6-6 with TRBJ2-6; D tentatively reads TRBD1 or TRBD2 (5 bases each). CDR1 is MNHNY, CDR2 SVGAGI, per germline (reference sequence). The CDR3 is made up of 16 amino acids. Trimming pared 6 bases from V and 0 bases from J, leaving 12 bases between. This chain's CDR3 is CASSRDPGSGANVLTF. CDR3 nucleotide sequence: TGTGCCAGCAGCCGGGACCCCGGCTCTGGGGCCAACGTCCTGACTTTC.